The clone carrying this TCR beta chain was detected ten times or more. Antigen specificity is unknown. TCR beta CDR3 regions were amplified from RNA. The HTBI primer set served for first-round RT-PCR of the TCR CDR3. TCRdb itself ran the multiplex PCR reads through MiXCR, one entry per CDR3 protein. The table has 530,000 or so distinct CDR3 sequences, about a sixth seen once. V was pared by 0 bases and J by 2 bases, with 5 bases of the junction left unmatched. The CDR3 has 16 amino acids. Germline lookup yields CDR1 SGHKS and CDR2 YYEKEE (reference sequence). Ophthalmopathy cases scored 3 or more on the Clinical Activity Score and 4 or more on NOSPECS grade, with duration below 3 months. In making diagnoses, clinical symptoms, serum thyroxine and TRAb, thyroid ultrasound and orbital computed tomography were all used. The sample belongs to a study of T cells in Graves' hyperthyroidism and ophthalmopathy. General study findings and limits: Median prediction lead before ophthalmopathy onset was 5 to 7 months with the model. A 13 V-J model separated ophthalmopathy from stable hyperthyroidism.

The TCR was taken from a woman younger than 35 with Graves' ophthalmopathy. The chain is built from TRBV5-5 and TRBJ2-3, with 8 nucleotides matching TRBD2. Sequencing was done on a sample of blood. The CDR3 loop reads CASSLGSSGSTDTQYF. CDR3 nucleotide sequence: TGTGCCAGCAGCTTGGGGTCTAGCGGGTCCACAGATACGCAGTATTTT.